This entry is about one TCR beta chain. Its antigen is still unknown. The PCR employed 60 Vbeta primers together with 13 Jbeta primers. The method was immunoSEQ multiplex PCR; TCRdb's version includes in-frame clones alone and lacks a portion of them. The table has around 140,000 clones, about 10% seen once. The data originate from a study of cytomegalovirus exposure and HLA in healthy donors. The study's findings and limits: Later on, an analysis tied around 17,000 TCR beta sequences to HLA alleles at 0.05 false discovery rate. Analysis was carried out at a later point, and it linked a missense DCLRE1C variant to TCR beta V- and J-gene trimming. Reported performance of the classifier showed diagnosis of cytomegalovirus status with high specificity and sensitivity.

The CDR3 is 15 residues long. CDR1 and CDR2 (germline): SGHRS, YFSETQ. Sequences were obtained from PBMCs. V is TRBV5-1 and J is TRBJ2-5; D gene unclear. TRBJ2-7 matches the DNA end more closely, so the J call is doubtful. The receptor comes from a middle-aged woman in good health and CMV-seropositive. Here the CDR3 DNA reads TGCGCCAGCAGCTTGGCCGGTCTCTCCTCCTACGAGCAGTACTTC. It codes for CASSLAGLSSYEQYF.